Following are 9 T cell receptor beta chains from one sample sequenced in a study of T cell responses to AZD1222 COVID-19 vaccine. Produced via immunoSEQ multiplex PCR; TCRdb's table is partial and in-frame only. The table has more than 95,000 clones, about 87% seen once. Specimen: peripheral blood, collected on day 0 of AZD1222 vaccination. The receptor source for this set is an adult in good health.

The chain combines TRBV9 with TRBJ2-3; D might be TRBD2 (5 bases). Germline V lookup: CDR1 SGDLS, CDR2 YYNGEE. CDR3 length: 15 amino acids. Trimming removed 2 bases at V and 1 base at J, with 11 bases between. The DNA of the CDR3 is TGTGCCAGCAGCGTGAGAGGGATCGGCACAGATACGCAGTATTTT. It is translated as CASSVRGIGTDTQYF.

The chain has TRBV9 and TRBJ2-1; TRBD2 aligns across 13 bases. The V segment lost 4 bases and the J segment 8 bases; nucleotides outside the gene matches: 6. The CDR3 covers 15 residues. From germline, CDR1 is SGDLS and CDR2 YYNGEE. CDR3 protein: CASSPRTSGGDEQFF. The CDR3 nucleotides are TGTGCCAGCAGCCCCCGGACTAGCGGGGGCGATGAGCAGTTCTTC.

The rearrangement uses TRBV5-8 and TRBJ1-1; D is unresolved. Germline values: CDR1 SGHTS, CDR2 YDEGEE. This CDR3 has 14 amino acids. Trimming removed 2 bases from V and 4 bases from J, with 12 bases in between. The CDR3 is CASSFLMRGTEAFF. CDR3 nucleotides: TGTGCCAGCAGCTTTCTTATGCGAGGCACTGAAGCTTTCTTT.

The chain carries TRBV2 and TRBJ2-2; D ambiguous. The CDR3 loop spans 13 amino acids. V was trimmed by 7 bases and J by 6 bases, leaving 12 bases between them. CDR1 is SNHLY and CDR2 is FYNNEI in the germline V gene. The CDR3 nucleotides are TGTGCCAGCACCCCAGCGAGCCCCGGGGAGCTGTTTTTT. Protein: CASTPASPGELFF.

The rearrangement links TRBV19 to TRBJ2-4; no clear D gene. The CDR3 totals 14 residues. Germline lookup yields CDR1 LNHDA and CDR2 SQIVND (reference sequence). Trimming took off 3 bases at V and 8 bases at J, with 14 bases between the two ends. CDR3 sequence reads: CASSIQQFRDIQYF. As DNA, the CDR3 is TGTGCCAGTAGTATTCAACAGTTTCGGGACATTCAGTACTTC.

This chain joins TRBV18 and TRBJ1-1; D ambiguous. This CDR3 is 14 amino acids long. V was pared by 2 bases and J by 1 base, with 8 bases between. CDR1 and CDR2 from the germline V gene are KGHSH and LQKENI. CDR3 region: CASSPVGENTEAFF. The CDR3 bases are TGTGCCAGCTCACCAGTGGGAGAGAACACTGAAGCTTTCTTT.

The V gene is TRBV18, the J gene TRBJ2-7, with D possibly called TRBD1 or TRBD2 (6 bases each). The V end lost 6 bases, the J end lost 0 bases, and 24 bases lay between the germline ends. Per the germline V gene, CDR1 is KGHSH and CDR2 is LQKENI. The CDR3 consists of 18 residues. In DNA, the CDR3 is TGTGCCAGCTCGCCCCAGGTCCCAAGGGGGGCTGACTCCTACGAGCAGTACTTC. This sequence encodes CASSPQVPRGADSYEQYF.

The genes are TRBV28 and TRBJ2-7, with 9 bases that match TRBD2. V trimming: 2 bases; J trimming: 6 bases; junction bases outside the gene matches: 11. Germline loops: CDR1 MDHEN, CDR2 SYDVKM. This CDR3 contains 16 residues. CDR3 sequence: CASSLQVAGVFFEQYF. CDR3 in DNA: TGTGCCAGCAGTTTACAGGTAGCGGGAGTCTTTTTCGAGCAGTACTTC.

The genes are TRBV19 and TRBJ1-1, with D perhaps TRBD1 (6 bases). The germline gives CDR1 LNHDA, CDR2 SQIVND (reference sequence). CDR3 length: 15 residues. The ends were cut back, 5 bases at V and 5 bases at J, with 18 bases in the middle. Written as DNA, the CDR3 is TGTGCCAGTAGTCCCCGGGGGAGGAGGGGGACTGAAGCTTTCTTT. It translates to CASSPRGRRGTEAFF.